The source of this T cell receptor beta chain is a study of STAT5B mutations in CD4+ large granular lymphocyte leukemia. The assay was immunoSEQ multiplex PCR, and TCRdb's table has in-frame clones only and misses some. This sample has fewer than 25,000 clones, with about four fifths found just once. The CDR3 length is 13 residues. Germline values: CDR1 LNHDA, CDR2 SQIVND (reference sequence). The V end was cut by 6 bases, the J end by 4 bases, with 9 bases between. The clonotype originates from a human donor in good health. Material for sequencing was CD4+ T cells from blood buffy coats. The genes are TRBV19 and TRBJ2-2, with D perhaps TRBD1 (5 bases). CDR3 DNA sequence: TGTGCCAGTAGGCGGCAGGGCACCGGGGAGCTGTTTTTT. It yields the protein CASRRQGTGELFF.